A single sample is the source of the 17 T cell receptor beta chains below, sequenced in a study of regulatory T cells in long-lasting Graves disease (dated by TCRdb to the early 2020s). What the time point label conveys for this sample: persistent/refractory GD, antithyroid drugs over 5 years with positive TRAb. For both TCR sequencing and RNA sequencing, RNA was extracted from PBMCs in TRIzol. The library was built by means of multiplex PCR. Sequencing instrument: Illumina HiSeq 4000. CDR3 regions were amplified by Arm-PCR with iRepertoire HTBI primers to construct TCR beta libraries. TCRdb itself trimmed the public reads at Q25 with fastp, ran MiXCR and retained productive beta chains. Identical CDR3 proteins give one entry, which carries the most common genes and DNA. This sample lists roughly 400,000 distinct CDR3 sequences; under 25% were detected once. The top ten clonotypes cover around 15% of the sample.

Sequences were derived from peripheral blood mononuclear cells (PBMCs), sampled when the disease was refractory, from a patient treated with antithyroid drugs. The receptors were sampled from a female donor with Graves disease.

In its sample, this clonotype was seen many times. V is TRBV12-3 or TRBV12-4 and J is TRBJ2-7, with 9 bases lining up with TRBD1. The CDR3 has 16 residues. The V and J ends lost 3 bases and 2 bases, in that order; junction bases with no gene match: 8. In DNA form, the CDR3 reads TGTGCCAGCAGTTTGTTCACGGGACAGGGTCCCTACGAGCAGTACTTC. It specifies CASSLFTGQGPYEQYF.

This clonotype was seen more than once but under ten times. The CDR3: CASSSSGSPEAFF. CDR3 bases: TGTGCCAGCAGCTCCTCAGGGTCCCCTGAAGCTTTCTTT. J is TRBJ1-1 and V is TRBV7-3; weak D call: TRBD1 (5 bases). Per the germline V gene, CDR1 is SGHTA and CDR2 is FQGTGA. V was cut by 4 bases and J by 6 bases, with 12 bases left in between. The CDR3 is 13 amino acids.

This clonotype showed up just a few times. This chain uses TRBV7-9 with TRBJ1-1; weak D call: TRBD1 (5 bases). V lost 3 bases, J lost 8 bases, and 10 bases lay in between. Germline assignment: CDR1 SEHNR and CDR2 FQNEAQ (reference sequence). CDR3 size: 12 residues. The CDR3 is CASSFSGTEAFF. The CDR3 DNA reads TGTGCCAGCAGCTTTTCGGGGACCGAAGCTTTCTTT. Full variable domain (rest looked up from reference TRBV7-9 and TRBJ1-1): DTGVSQNPRHKITKRGQNVTFRCDPISEHNRLYWYRQTLGQGPEFLTYFQNEAQLEKSRLLSDRFSAERPKGSFSTLEIQRTEQGDSAMYLCASSFSGTEAFFGQGTRLTVV.

The chain combines TRBV20-1 with TRBJ2-3, with D possibly being TRBD2 (5 bases). V lost 6 bases and J 0 bases, leaving 13 bases between the germline ends. Germline-derived CDR1 and CDR2 are DFQATT and SNEGSKA (reference sequence). CDR3 length: 14 residues. In DNA form, the CDR3 reads TGCAGTGCGAGACGCAGCGGTAGCACAGATACGCAGTATTTT. It codes for CSARRSGSTDTQYF.

The V call is TRBV19, the J call TRBJ1-2, with 9 bases matching TRBD1. Trimming removed 6 bases from V and 5 bases from J; junction bases left unmatched: 7. This CDR3 spans 14 amino acids. Germline V gene data show CDR1 as LNHDA and CDR2 as SQIVND (reference sequence). The CDR3 region has the DNA TGTGCCAGTAGGACACAAGGGACAGGGTATGGCTACACCTTC. Translation: CASRTQGTGYGYTF.

This clonotype was seen at least ten times. This rearrangement joins TRBV28 to TRBJ1-4; TRBD1 agrees at 8 bases. The CDR3 contains 19 residues. Germline CDR1 is MDHEN and CDR2 is SYDVKM. J gave up 8 bases and V 7 bases, and 24 bases lay outside the gene matches. The CDR3 sequence: CASIRTGTGLPRRGEKLFF. The CDR3 nucleotides read TGTGCCAGCATTCGAACGGGGACAGGCCTTCCCCGACGGGGGGAAAAACTGTTTTTT.

The gene calls are TRBV5-6 and TRBJ1-1; D is ambiguous. The V gene lost 4 bases and the J gene lost 1 base, with 14 bases spanning the gap. This CDR3 has 15 residues. CDR1 is SGHDT, CDR2 YYEEEE, per germline. The CDR3 protein is CASSRTGRRNTEAFF. Here the CDR3 DNA reads TGTGCCAGCAGCAGGACGGGTCGGAGGAACACTGAAGCTTTCTTT. Complete variable domain (other parts from reference TRBV5-6 and TRBJ1-1): DAGVTQSPTHLIKTRGQQVTLRCSPKSGHDTVSWYQQALGQGPQFIFQYYEEEERQRGNFPDRFSGHQFPNYSSELNVNALLLGDSALYLCASSRTGRRNTEAFFGQGTRLTVV.

The chain is built from TRBV28 and TRBJ1-5, with 8 bases matching TRBD1. This CDR3 is 15 amino acids long. The V and J ends lost 4 bases and 6 bases, in that order; junction bases with no gene match: 8. Germline loops: CDR1 MDHEN, CDR2 SYDVKM. The CDR3 bases are TGTGCCAGCAGTTCCCAGGACAGGGAGGGTCAGCCCCAGCATTTT. The encoded protein is CASSSQDREGQPQHF.

This chain connects TRBV11-2 to TRBJ2-1, with 8 bases matching TRBD1. Unmatched junction bases numbered 4, after V lost 1 base and J lost 8 bases. CDR3 length: 14 residues. Germline V gene sequence: CDR1 SGHAT, CDR2 FQNNGV. This chain's CDR3 is CASSLGQGAHEQFF. CDR3 coding DNA: TGTGCCAGCAGCTTAGGGCAGGGGGCGCATGAGCAGTTCTTC.

This clonotype turned up a few times. The V call is TRBV20-1, the J call TRBJ2-7; maybe TRBD2 (5 bases). CDR3 length: 11 amino acids. Trimming took off 3 bases at V and 12 bases at J, with 15 bases between the two ends. Germline V gene sequence: CDR1 DFQATT, CDR2 SNEGSKA (reference sequence). This CDR3 is CSASGRGSMYF. The CDR3 DNA reads as TGCAGTGCTAGTGGTCGGGGTAGCATGTACTTC.

J is TRBJ2-3 and V is TRBV15; D remains unclear. The CDR3 totals 14 residues. Per the germline V gene, CDR1 is LNHNV and CDR2 is YYDKDF (reference sequence). V was trimmed by 4 bases and J by 2 bases, leaving 10 bases between them. CDR3 nucleotides: TGTGCCACCAGCACCCGCAGAGACACAGATACGCAGTATTTT. Its translation: CATSTRRDTDTQYF.

The chain recombines TRBV5-1 with TRBJ2-2, with TRBD2 as a possible D gene (5 bases). The germline V gene encodes CDR1 SGHRS and CDR2 YFSETQ. This CDR3 is 14 amino acids long. Trimming took 3 bases from V and 3 from J, leaving 9 bases between them. The CDR3 DNA is TGCGCCAGCAGCTGGCGGGCTGACACCGGGGAGCTGTTTTTT. Translating gives CASSWRADTGELFF.

This clonotype was recorded at least ten times. J is TRBJ2-5 and V is TRBV9; 12 bases are a match to TRBD2. This CDR3 comprises 16 residues. V shed 0 bases and J 5 bases; nucleotides not matched to a gene: 5. Germline V lookup: CDR1 SGDLS, CDR2 YYNGEE. Written as DNA, the CDR3 is TGTGCCAGCAGCGTAGGACTAGCGGGAGAGGGTGAGACCCAGTACTTC. Translated, it gives CASSVGLAGEGETQYF.

V gene TRBV4-1 combines with J gene TRBJ2-7; 7 positions agree with TRBD1. V lost 1 base, J lost 5 bases, and 8 bases stayed unmatched. There are 15 residues in the CDR3. In germline, CDR1 is MGHRA, CDR2 YSYEKL. The CDR3 sequence is CASSQASTGYHEQYF. The DNA for the CDR3 is TGCGCCAGCAGCCAAGCCTCGACAGGGTACCACGAGCAGTACTTC.

This sequence joins TRBV7-3 and TRBJ2-2; 8 bases agree with TRBD1. This CDR3 is built from 14 residues. Trimming at V came to 5 bases and at J to 7 bases, leaving 6 bases not matched to a gene. Germline V lookup: CDR1 SGHTA, CDR2 FQGTGA. The CDR3 DNA follows: TGTGCCAGCAGCCCGGGACAGGTAGTCGGGGAGCTGTTTTTT. As protein: CASSPGQVVGELFF.

This clonotype appeared once. A much larger clone lies a single base off, so this may be a read error. The gene calls are TRBV2 and TRBJ1-1; D gene unclear. This CDR3 has 13 amino acids. CDR1 and CDR2 from the germline V gene are SNHLY and FYNNEI. CDR3 sequence: CASSEAANTEASF. DNA of the CDR3: TGTGCCAGCAGTGAAGCCGCGAACACTGAAGCTTCCTTT.

This clonotype occurred many times. The V and J genes are TRBV2 and TRBJ2-7; D unresolved. This CDR3 contains 12 residues. The germline V gene has CDR1 SNHLY and CDR2 FYNNEI. V lost 6 bases, J lost 2 bases, and 8 bases lay in between. Here the CDR3 reads CASRSIAYEQYF. Written as DNA, the CDR3 is TGTGCCAGCAGGTCGATAGCCTACGAGCAGTACTTC.